These 20 T cell receptor beta chains were all obtained from the same sample, sequenced in a study of T-cell memory formation after mild COVID-19. TCRdb redid the calling of the 5' RACE reads with MiXCR, one entry per CDR3 protein. The sample contains over 450,000 distinct CDR3 sequences, roughly 22% of which appear only once. The sequenced sample was PBMCs or a T cell subset sorted from them (not recorded which). These receptors originate from an adult woman who had mild COVID-19 (a few samples of this study predate the infection). Cell type and time point are not known.

This sequence joins TRBV6-5 and TRBJ1-1; D call uncertain. The V end lost 4 bases, the J end lost 6 bases, and 6 bases lay between the germline ends. The CDR3 sequence is 11 residues long. Germline CDR1 is MNHEY and CDR2 is SVGAGI. The CDR3 DNA reads as TGTGCCAGCAGTTGGGGAGCTGAAGCTTTCTTT. It specifies CASSWGAEAFF.

This clonotype was detected a few times. The chain is built from TRBV7-9 and TRBJ2-7; D might be TRBD1 (5 bases). Trimming shortened V by 5 bases and J by 4 bases, and 12 bases separated the two germline ends. The CDR3 extends over 13 amino acids. Germline V lookup: CDR1 SEHNR, CDR2 FQNEAQ (reference sequence). The CDR3: CASSQDSRYEQYF. The CDR3, as DNA: TGTGCCAGCAGCCAAGACAGTAGGTACGAGCAGTACTTC.

The table lists this clonotype with many counts. The chain combines TRBV5-1 with TRBJ2-7, with a weak D call TRBD1 (6 bases). Looked up from germline, CDR1 is SGHRS and CDR2 is YFSETQ. This CDR3 region has 13 residues. Deletions cut 4 bases from V and 0 bases from J, with 8 bases between. The CDR3 coding sequence is TGCGCCAGCAGCAGGGGACACTCCTACGAGCAGTACTTC. Its protein is CASSRGHSYEQYF.

V and J are TRBV7-8 and TRBJ2-5, with 12 nucleotides matching TRBD2. The V and J ends lost 5 bases and 5 bases, in that order; junction bases with no gene match: 6. The CDR3 is 15 residues long. Per germline, CDR1 SGHVS and CDR2 FQNEAQ. CDR3 sequence: CASSPRGTSGETQYF. The CDR3 nucleotides are TGTGCCAGCAGCCCCCGCGGGACTAGCGGGGAGACCCAGTACTTC.

This clonotype was seen more than once but under ten times. This rearrangement joins TRBV21-1 to TRBJ2-3; the D call of TRBD2 is as the table states it, not checked on the DNA. TRBV21-1 has pseudogene status. This CDR3 has 16 amino acids. CDR3 sequence (DNA): TGTGCCAGCAGCAAAACGACTAGCGGGAAGGTAGATACGCAGTATTTT. The encoded protein is CASSKTTSGKVDTQYF.

The chain has TRBV12-3 or TRBV12-4 and TRBJ2-1, with D unresolved. This CDR3 has 14 amino acids. The V gene lost 7 bases and the J gene lost 9 bases, with 19 bases spanning the gap. DNA of the CDR3: TGTGCCAGCACCCTGGACGTTTCCCTCGGTGAGCAGTTCTTC. Amino acid sequence: CASTLDVSLGEQFF.

The chain combines TRBV3-1 with TRBJ1-1; D is undetermined. Germline CDR1 reads LGHDT; CDR2 reads YNNKEL (reference sequence). The CDR3 loop spans 15 amino acids. Trimming removed 4 bases from V and 3 bases from J, with 15 bases in between. The CDR3 nucleotides read TGTGCCAGCAGCCCGCGTGCTTCTTTTGACACTGAAGCTTTCTTT. This codes for CASSPRASFDTEAFF.

This clonotype turned up a few times. The CDR3 nucleotides read TGCGCCAGCAGCTTAGGGGCTGACGCTAGCACAGATACGCAGTATTTT. Protein: CASSLGADASTDTQYF. The chain employs TRBV5-1 and TRBJ2-3, with D possibly TRBD1 on 5 matching bases. CDR3 length equals 16 residues. The ends were cut back, 2 bases at V and 0 bases at J, with 13 bases in the middle. Germline CDR1 is SGHRS and CDR2 is YFSETQ.

This clonotype was detected many times. The rearrangement joins TRBV6-1 to TRBJ2-2; TRBD1 matches at 9 bases. This CDR3 has 15 residues. Germline V gene lookup returns CDR1 MNHNS and CDR2 SASEGT. J lost 4 bases, V lost 8 bases, and 8 bases had no gene match. The CDR3 region has the DNA TGTGCCAGCTCAGGACAGGGGATAGGCACCGGGGAGCTGTTTTTT. Its protein is CASSGQGIGTGELFF.

Ten or more counts support this clonotype. The chain links TRBV12-3 or TRBV12-4 to TRBJ2-7; 9 nucleotides align to TRBD2. This CDR3 is built from 14 residues. Trimming cost V 6 bases and J 1 base; bases outside gene matches: 4. This CDR3 is CASSPGLASYEQYF. The CDR3 DNA sequence: TGTGCCAGCAGCCCGGGACTAGCATCCTACGAGCAGTACTTC.

The rearrangement links TRBV4-1 to TRBJ1-5; 9 nucleotides align to TRBD1. Trimming at V came to 4 bases and at J to 0 bases, leaving 4 bases not matched to a gene. The germline V gene encodes CDR1 MGHRA and CDR2 YSYEKL. This CDR3 has 16 amino acids. The CDR3 loop reads CASSRTGVDSNQPQHF. CDR3 in DNA: TGCGCCAGCAGCCGGACAGGGGTCGATAGCAATCAGCCCCAGCATTTT.

This clonotype was seen many times. The chain is built from TRBV2 and TRBJ2-7, with TRBD1 matching 8 bases. J gave up 5 bases and V 6 bases, and 3 bases lay outside the gene matches. Germline CDR1 SNHLY, CDR2 FYNNEI. The CDR3 contains 12 residues. CDR3 DNA: TGTGCCAGCAGACAGGGGGACAACGAGCAGTACTTC. It encodes CASRQGDNEQYF.

This clonotype occurred a few times. This chain joins TRBV24-1 and TRBJ2-3; tentative D call: TRBD2 (5 bases). CDR1 is KGHDR and CDR2 is SFDVKD in the germline V gene. V was shortened by 7 bases and J by 0 bases, with 13 bases between the two germline ends. The length of the CDR3 is 15 residues. CDR3 in DNA: TGTGCCACCAGCTCTGGCCCGGGGAGCACAGATACGCAGTATTTT. Protein product: CATSSGPGSTDTQYF.

The chain employs TRBV7-2 and TRBJ1-2; the D gene is possibly TRBD1 (5 bases). The CDR3 spans 12 residues. V was clipped by 10 bases and J by 4 bases, with 13 bases between them. Germline lookup yields CDR1 SGHTA and CDR2 FQGNSA. The CDR3 region has the DNA TGTGCCACACCTCAGGACATCTATGGCTACACCTTC. Its protein is CATPQDIYGYTF.

V usage is TRBV7-9 and J usage is TRBJ2-3; D is unresolved. Germline V lookup: CDR1 SEHNR, CDR2 FQNEAQ (reference sequence). The CDR3 contains 15 residues. Trimming took off 5 bases at V and 0 bases at J, with 12 bases between the two ends. The CDR3 spells CASSLQSASTDTQYF. The CDR3 DNA follows: TGTGCCAGCAGCCTGCAATCTGCTAGCACAGATACGCAGTATTTT.

The chain has TRBV6-5 and TRBJ1-2; TRBD1 aligns across 9 bases. This CDR3 comprises 17 residues. The germline V gene encodes CDR1 MNHEY and CDR2 SVGAGI. The ends lost 1 base at V and 5 bases at J; junction bases unmatched: 11. The CDR3 bases are TGTGCCAGCAGTTACTACTCGGCACCGGGACAGGGATATGGCTACACCTTC. Protein: CASSYYSAPGQGYGYTF.

This clonotype was counted between two and nine times. The chain uses TRBV4-3 and TRBJ2-7; the match to TRBD1 covers 7 bases. CDR3 length: 15 residues. The trim removed 2 bases at V and 0 bases at J, leaving 4 bases unmatched. CDR1 is LGHNA and CDR2 is YSLEER in the germline V gene. DNA for the CDR3: TGCGCCAGCAGCCAAACCGGGACAGCCTCCTACGAGCAGTACTTC. It codes for CASSQTGTASYEQYF.

This clonotype was counted a few times. The genes are TRBV4-3 and TRBJ2-7; 7 bases agree with TRBD2. The CDR3 totals 14 residues. With 0 bases clipped from V and 4 bases from J, the junction kept 3 bases outside the gene matches. Per the germline V gene, CDR1 is LGHNA and CDR2 is YSLEER. CDR3 DNA sequence: TGCGCCAGCAGCCAAGAAGGCGGGAGTTACGAGCAGTACTTC. Translation: CASSQEGGSYEQYF.

This clonotype was seen at least ten times. The chain is built from TRBV5-6 and TRBJ2-5, with a weak D call TRBD1 (6 bases). Germline V gene lookup returns CDR1 SGHDT and CDR2 YYEEEE. V was pared by 4 bases and J by 3 bases, with 22 bases between. This CDR3 has 17 residues. In DNA form, the CDR3 reads TGTGCCAGCAGCCCGACCTTGAGGACAGAAAATAAAGAGACCCAGTACTTC. This gives the protein CASSPTLRTENKETQYF.

This clonotype was recorded many times. The chain recombines TRBV7-6 with TRBJ2-7, with no clear D. Trimming removed 4 bases at V and 4 bases at J, with 8 bases between. CDR1 and CDR2 from the germline V gene are SGHVS and FNYEAQ. CDR3 length: 12 amino acids. The CDR3 loop reads CASSSSGYEQYF. The CDR3, as DNA: TGTGCCAGCAGCTCAAGTGGTTACGAGCAGTACTTC.